This TCR beta chain was identified in a study of CXCR3-negative and CXCR3-positive naive CD8 T cells. The CDR3 has 16 amino acids. Germline-derived CDR1 and CDR2 are SGHDN and FVKESK. The libraries of TRB cDNA were constructed through 5' RACE using UMI labels. TCRdb reprocessed the 5' RACE reads, keeping one entry per CDR3 protein, no DNA. In total, the table holds about 42,000 distinct CDR3 sequences. The source material was naive CXCR3- CD8+ T cells from blood. Subset here: CD45RO-CCR7+CD27+CD95- naive CD8+ T cells lacking CXCR3 (TNR3-). The clonotype comes from a human donor in good health. Some clones in this sample may be carry-over from other donors' samples. V and J are TRBV14 and TRBJ1-6; TCRdb picks TRBD1, but there is no DNA to check that call. The CDR3 here is CASSLHTTVYNSPLHF. Based on the CDR3 plus reference TRBV14 and TRBJ1-6, the full variable domain is EAGVTQFPSHSVIEKGQTVTLRCDPISGHDNLYWYRRVMGKEIKFLLHFVKESKQDESGMPNNRFLAERTGGTYSTLKVQPAELEDSGVYFCASSLHTTVYNSPLHFGNGTRLTVT.